The present entry profiles one T cell receptor beta chain with its context. The target antigen is unknown. This entry belongs to a study of cytomegalovirus exposure and HLA in healthy donors. The study's findings and limits: In an earlier analysis, in 587 donors, most V segments appeared productive either ~87% or ~30% of the time.

Vbeta (60) and Jbeta (13) primers were used in the PCR. Profiling relied on immunoSEQ multiplex PCR, and the TCRdb table lists in-frame clones only, not all of them. The table shows roughly 66,000 clones, with roughly 74% occurring only once. This sequence was found in a man younger than 35 in good health and CMV-seropositive. Material: PBMCs.

The CDR3 bases are TGCAGCGTTGAAAGGGAGTCCAACACCATATATTTT. Protein: CSVERESNTIYF. The gene calls are TRBV29-1 and TRBJ1-3; D not resolved. Trimming pared 2 bases from V and 7 bases from J, leaving 9 bases between. The germline V gene encodes CDR1 SQVTM and CDR2 ANQGSEA. The CDR3 is made up of 12 amino acids. Drawing the rest from reference TRBV29-1 and TRBJ1-3, the complete variable domain is SAVISQKPSRDICQRGTSLTIQCQVDSQVTMMFWYRQQPGQSLTLIATANQGSEATYESGFVIDKFPISRPNLTFSTLTVSNMSPEDSSIYLCSVERESNTIYFGEGSWLTVV.